The 21 T cell receptor beta chains presented below share a single source sample, sequenced in a study of blood T cell repertoires in COVID-19. TCRdb keeps only in-frame clones here, not all; method: immunoSEQ multiplex PCR. Of 100,000 to 150,000 clones listed, 80% to 90% are singletons. What was sequenced was peripheral blood. The receptors originated from a man between 50 and 59 years old with active or convalescent COVID-19.

This sequence joins TRBV27 and TRBJ1-2; tentative D call: TRBD1 (5 bases). This CDR3 has 16 amino acids. V lost 3 bases, J lost 1 base, and 15 bases lay in between. Germline V lookup: CDR1 MNHEY, CDR2 SMNVEV (reference sequence). CDR3 DNA sequence: TGTGCCAGCAGTTTTATCTTCGACAGCGTTAACTATGGCTACACCTTC. This encodes CASSFIFDSVNYGYTF.

The chain has TRBV11-2 and TRBJ2-7; the match to TRBD2 covers 9 bases. This CDR3 has 16 residues. Germline-derived CDR1 and CDR2 are SGHAT and FQNNGV. Trimming removed 5 bases from V and 1 base from J; junction bases left unmatched: 9. CDR3 nucleotide sequence: TGTGCCAGCAGCCCCGGGCTAGCGGGATGGTCCTACGAGCAGTACTTC. It translates to CASSPGLAGWSYEQYF.

This CDR3 is CASSLTGTGLSGNTIYF. CDR3 sequence (DNA): TGTGCCAGCAGCTTAACCGGGACAGGCCTCTCTGGAAACACCATATATTTT. This chain uses TRBV11-3 with TRBJ1-3; 8 bases align to TRBD1. V trimming: 2 bases; J trimming: 0 bases; junction bases outside the gene matches: 6. CDR1 and CDR2 (germline): SGHNT, YENEEA. The CDR3 spans 17 residues.

The rearrangement uses TRBV5-4 and TRBJ2-1, with 11 bases aligning to TRBD2. Germline-derived CDR1 and CDR2 are SGHNT and YYREEE (reference sequence). With 0 bases clipped from V and 7 bases from J, the junction kept 6 bases outside the gene matches. There are 16 residues in the CDR3. The CDR3 here is CASSLGELAGVNEQFF. CDR3 bases: TGTGCCAGCAGCTTGGGGGAACTAGCGGGAGTGAATGAGCAGTTCTTC.

The genes are TRBV2 and TRBJ2-2; D remains unclear. The germline V gene encodes CDR1 SNHLY and CDR2 FYNNEI. The CDR3 is 16 amino acids. With 5 bases removed from V and 0 bases from J, the gap between germline ends came to 13 bases. CDR3 nucleotide sequence: TGTGCCAGCAGTCAACACGTACCTTCGAACACCGGGGAGCTGTTTTTT. Translation gives CASSQHVPSNTGELFF.

The chain carries TRBV5-1 and TRBJ1-5, with 9 bases matching TRBD1. Germline V gene sequence: CDR1 SGHRS, CDR2 YFSETQ. The CDR3 contains 14 residues. Trimming took 4 bases from V and 4 from J; bases not matched to a gene: 3. This CDR3 is CASSQGQGNQPQHF. CDR3 DNA: TGCGCCAGCAGCCAAGGACAGGGGAATCAGCCCCAGCATTTT. Filled out from reference TRBV5-1 and TRBJ1-5, the complete variable domain reads KAGVTQTPRYLIKTRGQQVTLSCSPISGHRSVSWYQQTPGQGLQFLFEYFSETQRNKGNFPGRFSGRQFSNSRSEMNVSTLELGDSALYLCASSQGQGNQPQHFGDGTRLSIL.

The chain links TRBV12-5 to TRBJ1-1, with D unclear. The CDR3 covers 13 residues. V was trimmed by 1 base and J by 7 bases, leaving 10 bases between them. Germline CDR1 LGHNT, CDR2 FRNRAP. CDR3 DNA sequence: TGTGCTAGTGGTTTGGGGGGAGGGCTTGAAGCTTTCTTT. Its protein is CASGLGGGLEAFF. The variable domain in full, with the rest retrieved from reference TRBV12-5 and TRBJ1-1, is DARVTQTPRHKVTEMGQEVTMRCQPILGHNTVFWYRQTMMQGLELLAYFRNRAPLDDSGMPKDRFSAEMPDATLATLKIQPSEPRDSAVYFCASGLGGGLEAFFGQGTRLTVV.

This clone has just one count. V and J are TRBV5-6 and TRBJ2-5; D is ambiguous. The V gene's germline CDR1 is SGHDT and CDR2 YYEEEE. V shed 4 bases and J shed 5 bases, with 12 bases lying between them. The CDR3 spans 13 residues. CDR3 coding DNA: TGTGCCAGCAGCCCCCCCATTCATGAGACCCAGTACTTC. It specifies CASSPPIHETQYF.

V gene TRBV29-1 combines with J gene TRBJ2-2; possibly TRBD1 for D (5 bases). The V gene lost 4 bases and the J gene lost 7 bases, with 13 bases spanning the gap. This CDR3 region has 13 residues. Per the germline V gene, CDR1 is SQVTM and CDR2 is ANQGSEA. The CDR3 sequence: CSVAPQGGGELFF. For the CDR3, the DNA is TGCAGCGTTGCCCCCCAGGGTGGCGGGGAGCTGTTTTTT.

The chain links TRBV28 to TRBJ2-3; 7 nucleotides match TRBD2. Losses at the gene ends were 5 bases for V and 6 bases for J; bases not matched to a gene: 5. Germline V CDR1 and CDR2: MDHEN, SYDVKM. CDR3 length equals 13 residues. The CDR3 region has the DNA TGTGCCAGCAGTCTCGGGGACTATGATACGCAGTATTTT. It yields the protein CASSLGDYDTQYF.

The gene calls are TRBV7-2 and TRBJ1-1, with D tentatively TRBD1 (5 bases). Trimming pared 3 bases from V and 9 bases from J, leaving 20 bases between. CDR3 size: 15 residues. CDR1 SGHTA and CDR2 FQGNSA come from the germline V gene. The CDR3 loop reads CASSFQGYGAGQAFF. The CDR3 region has the DNA TGTGCCAGCAGCTTTCAGGGCTATGGTGCGGGGCAAGCTTTCTTT.

The gene calls are TRBV5-4 and TRBJ2-3; 8 bases align to TRBD2. V lost 4 bases and J lost 1; bases outside the gene matches: 8. CDR1 is SGHNT and CDR2 is YYREEE in the germline V gene (reference sequence). The CDR3 totals 16 residues. The CDR3 DNA follows: TGTGCCAGCAGCCCACGACAGACTAGCGGCACAGATACGCAGTATTTT. As protein: CASSPRQTSGTDTQYF.

V usage is TRBV3-1 (or the pseudogene TRBV3-2) and J usage is TRBJ1-5; 9 positions agree with TRBD1. This CDR3 comprises 17 residues. Germline V lookup: CDR1 LGHDT, CDR2 YNNKEL (reference sequence). The V and J ends lost 3 bases and 2 bases, in that order; junction bases with no gene match: 8. The CDR3 DNA sequence: TGTGCCAGCAGCCATGGAACAGGGGGCTTTTGCAATCAGCCCCAGCATTTT. This gives the protein CASSHGTGGFCNQPQHF.

V is TRBV5-1 and J is TRBJ2-1, with D tentatively TRBD1 (6 bases). V was trimmed by 2 bases and J by 6 bases, leaving 12 bases between them. The CDR3 loop spans 14 amino acids. The germline CDR1 and CDR2 sequences are SGHRS and YFSETQ. This chain's CDR3 is CASSFGDNVNEQFF. For the CDR3, the DNA is TGCGCCAGCAGCTTCGGGGACAACGTCAATGAGCAGTTCTTC.

This chain joins TRBV3-1 (or the pseudogene TRBV3-2) and TRBJ2-7, with 11 bases aligning to TRBD2. This CDR3 is 15 amino acids long. Germline lookup yields CDR1 LGHDT and CDR2 YNNKEL (reference sequence). Trimming took 5 bases from V and 4 from J; bases not matched to a gene: 7. In DNA, the CDR3 is TGTGCCAGCAGCGAAATAGCGGGAGGGAATTACGAGCAGTACTTC. This translates into CASSEIAGGNYEQYF.

The chain joins TRBV5-8 to TRBJ2-7; maybe TRBD1 (7 bases). CDR3 size: 16 residues. V was trimmed by 3 bases and J by 3 bases, leaving 19 bases between them. Germline assignment: CDR1 SGHTS and CDR2 YDEGEE. The CDR3 DNA follows: TGTGCCAGCAGCTACCGACAGGGAGGCGCCGGCTACGAGCAGTACTTC. This codes for CASSYRQGGAGYEQYF.

This clone occurred once. CDR3 in amino acids: CSVATTSGGSSYNEQFF. CDR3 nucleotides: TGCAGCGTTGCCACAACTAGCGGGGGCAGCTCCTACAATGAGCAGTTCTTC. V usage is TRBV29-1 and J usage is TRBJ2-1, with 11 bases identical to TRBD2. V gave up 4 bases and J gave up 0 bases; unmatched junction bases: 8. Germline V gene sequence: CDR1 SQVTM, CDR2 ANQGSEA. The CDR3 has 17 residues.

This clone was picked up a small number of times. The chain couples TRBV30 to TRBJ1-1; D is perhaps TRBD1 (5 bases). CDR1 and CDR2 from the germline V gene are GTSNPN and SVGIG (reference sequence). The CDR3 has 13 amino acids. Trimming removed 0 bases at V and 4 bases at J, with 9 bases between. The CDR3, as DNA: TGTGCCTGGAGTGTATGGGGGGGCACTGAAGCTTTCTTT. It is translated as CAWSVWGGTEAFF. Filled out from reference TRBV30 and TRBJ1-1, the complete variable domain reads SQTIHQWPATLVQPVGSPLSLECTVEGTSNPNLYWYRQAAGRGLQLLFYSVGIGQISSEVPQNLSASRPQDRQFILSSKKLLLSDSGFYLCAWSVWGGTEAFFGQGTRLTVV.

This chain links TRBV27 with TRBJ2-7; 8 bases agree with TRBD2. CDR1 and CDR2 from the germline V gene are MNHEY and SMNVEV (reference sequence). This CDR3 is built from 15 residues. V lost 6 bases to trimming and J lost 6 bases; unmatched junction nucleotides: 13. The CDR3 region is CASSMSGLGDGEQYF. The CDR3 nucleotides are TGTGCCAGCAGCATGTCGGGACTAGGCGATGGCGAGCAGTACTTC.

V gene TRBV12-5 combines with J gene TRBJ1-1; 8 positions match TRBD1. Germline trimming cut 8 bases from V and 4 bases from J; bases unmatched to any gene: 9. CDR3 length: 14 residues. The germline CDR1 and CDR2 sequences are LGHNT and FRNRAP. The CDR3: CASLTTTGGTEAFF. DNA of the CDR3: TGTGCTAGTCTTACGACCACAGGGGGCACTGAAGCTTTCTTT.

Only a few counts were recorded for this clone. This chain uses TRBV19 with TRBJ2-5; 9 nucleotides match TRBD1. The CDR3 is 15 residues long. Trimming cost V 5 bases and J 6 bases; bases outside gene matches: 10. The V gene's germline CDR1 is LNHDA and CDR2 SQIVND (reference sequence). CDR3 sequence: CASSGWTGAFKTQYF. Written as DNA, the CDR3 is TGTGCCAGTAGTGGGTGGACAGGGGCCTTCAAGACCCAGTACTTC.